The clone carrying this T cell receptor beta chain was picked up one time. As yet, its antigen is unknown. The protocol was immunoSEQ multiplex PCR, while the TCRdb copy is restricted to in-frame clones and leaves out a portion. The data show tens of thousands of clones, with about 92% seen just once and around 4% held by the top ten. The data are from a study of T cell responses to AZD1222 COVID-19 vaccine. Study results and caveats: Donor demographics were predominantly white British with a female majority; clonal diversity may be underestimated. Recipients of two AZD1222 doses showed rising Spike-specific TCR breadth and depth. Per reports, nearly half of all spike-specific TCRs target regions that are unmutated in variants. Only after the peak T cell response were repertoires sampled.

Trimming took 0 bases from V and 4 from J, leaving 11 bases between them. The CDR3 is made up of 15 amino acids. Germline-derived CDR1 and CDR2 are ENHRY and SYGVKD. The chain recombines TRBV10-3 with TRBJ2-3, with D unclear. The sample was peripheral blood, taken on day 0 of AZD1222 vaccination. This receptor was identified in an adult in good health. The CDR3 DNA follows: TGTGCCATCAGTGAGTCGTCGCCGCGTGCAGATACGCAGTATTTT. It codes for CAISESSPRADTQYF.